This T cell receptor (beta chain) comes out of a study of OX40 agonist ivuxolimab in advanced cancers. Background on the study: Subjects had a mean age of around 63 years, with a range of 23 to 79; around 80% were male. One patient with hepatocellular carcinoma and two with cutaneous melanoma, three in all, had partial responses. Broader study findings: Compared with others, partial responders at 0.1-3.0 mg/kg displayed clonal expansion among the lowest. The study observed clonal expansion of CD4+ and CD8+ blood T cells by week 6 at 0.1 to 3.0 mg/kg.

Germline assignment: CDR1 MGHRA and CDR2 YSYEKL. J was trimmed by 1 base and V by 0 bases; bases with no gene match: 13. This CDR3 region has 19 residues. In the case of this clone: Its antigen is not known.

Repertoires were generated with immunoSEQ multiplex PCR, while TCRdb's copy carries only in-frame clones and drops some. Among some 68,000 clones, 75% to 90% were seen once, and the ten largest hold about a tenth. The material was CD4+ or CD8+ T cells sorted from blood, obtained in a trial of the OX40 agonist ivuxolimab. This clonotype was obtained from an adult with an advanced solid tumor such as melanoma, head and neck, liver or kidney cancer. This chain joins TRBV4-1 and TRBJ2-3; 7 bases are shared with TRBD2. The CDR3 reads CASSQDWTLGTTRTDTQYF. The DNA of the CDR3 is TGCGCCAGCAGCCAAGATTGGACTTTAGGGACTACACGCACAGATACGCAGTATTTT.